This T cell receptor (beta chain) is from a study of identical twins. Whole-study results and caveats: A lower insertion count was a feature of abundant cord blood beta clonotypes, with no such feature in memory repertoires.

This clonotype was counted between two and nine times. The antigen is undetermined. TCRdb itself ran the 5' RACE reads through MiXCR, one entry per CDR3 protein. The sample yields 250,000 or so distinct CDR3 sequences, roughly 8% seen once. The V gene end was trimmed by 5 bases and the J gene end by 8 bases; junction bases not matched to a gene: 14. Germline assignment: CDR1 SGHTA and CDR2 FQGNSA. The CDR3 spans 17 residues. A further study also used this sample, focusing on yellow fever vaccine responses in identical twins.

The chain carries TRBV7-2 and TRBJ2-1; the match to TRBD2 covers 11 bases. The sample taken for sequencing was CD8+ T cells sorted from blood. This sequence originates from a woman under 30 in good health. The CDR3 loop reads CASSTSLTSGRGDEQFF. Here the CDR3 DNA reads TGTGCCAGCAGCACCTCACTAACTAGCGGGAGAGGAGATGAGCAGTTCTTC.